The entry that follows covers one T cell receptor beta chain sequence. The CDR3 end lies 3 residues beyond the end of the read and is filled in from the germline J gene. The data are from a study of T cells in women clearing cervical HPV infection. Overall study context: Control women cleared a single incident HPV16 infection within 12 months.

Sequenced by immunoSEQ multiplex PCR; TCRdb stores in-frame clones only, minus some. With 25,000 to 35,000 clones in the sample, the ten largest clones hold roughly 20%. V was trimmed by 0 bases and J by 3 bases, leaving 12 bases between them. Germline CDR1 is SGHRS and CDR2 is YFSETQ. This CDR3 comprises 15 residues. Sequencing used blood buffy coat. This rearrangement joins TRBV5-1 to TRBJ1-1; D gene uncertain. The source is a woman aged 18 to 75 with a cervical HPV16 infection that either progressed to CIN3+ or cleared (not recorded which). The DNA read from the CDR3 is TGCGCCAGCAGCTTGGCTGAAGGCGCGGACACTGAA. Residues: CASSLAEGADTE. The CDR3 as a whole reads CASSLAEGADTEAFF.